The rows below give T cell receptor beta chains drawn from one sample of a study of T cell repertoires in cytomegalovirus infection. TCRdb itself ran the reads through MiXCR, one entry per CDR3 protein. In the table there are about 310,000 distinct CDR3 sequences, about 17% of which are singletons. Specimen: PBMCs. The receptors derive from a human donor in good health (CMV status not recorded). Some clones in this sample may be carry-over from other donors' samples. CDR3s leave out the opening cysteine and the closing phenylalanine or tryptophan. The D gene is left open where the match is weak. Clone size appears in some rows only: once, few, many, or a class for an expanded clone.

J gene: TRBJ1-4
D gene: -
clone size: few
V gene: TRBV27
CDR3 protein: ASSLMRTGGEKLF

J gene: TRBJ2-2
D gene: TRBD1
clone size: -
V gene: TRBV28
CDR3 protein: ASRGTGGTGELF

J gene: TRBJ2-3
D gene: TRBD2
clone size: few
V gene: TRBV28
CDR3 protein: ASSLPLGTSGGAGTDTQY

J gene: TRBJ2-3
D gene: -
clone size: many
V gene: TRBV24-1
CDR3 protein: ATSTQLSTDTQY

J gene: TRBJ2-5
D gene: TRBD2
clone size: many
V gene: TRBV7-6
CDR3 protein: ASSSTGTSGGRTQY

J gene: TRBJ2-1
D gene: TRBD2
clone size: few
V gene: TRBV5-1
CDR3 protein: ASTYVRGGDNEQF

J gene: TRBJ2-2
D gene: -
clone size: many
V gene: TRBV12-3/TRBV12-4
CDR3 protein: ASSLQGGTGELF

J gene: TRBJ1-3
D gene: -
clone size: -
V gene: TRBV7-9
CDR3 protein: ASSPNGNTIY

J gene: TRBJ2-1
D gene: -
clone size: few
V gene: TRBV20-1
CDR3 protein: SARDRDKADEQF

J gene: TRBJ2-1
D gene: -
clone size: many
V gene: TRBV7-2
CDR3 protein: ASSSTAQGEQF

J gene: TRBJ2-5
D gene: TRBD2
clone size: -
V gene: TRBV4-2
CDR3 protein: ASSPYNMASGGEDQETQY

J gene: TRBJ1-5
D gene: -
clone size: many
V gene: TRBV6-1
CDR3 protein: ASSEAPGAQNQPQH

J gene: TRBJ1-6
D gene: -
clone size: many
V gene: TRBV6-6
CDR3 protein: ASVTGTFNSPLH

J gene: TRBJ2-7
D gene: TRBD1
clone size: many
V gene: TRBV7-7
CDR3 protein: ASSPTRDRGLCEQY

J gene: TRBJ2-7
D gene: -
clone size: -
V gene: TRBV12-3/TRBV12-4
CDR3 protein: ASSSNRVEQY

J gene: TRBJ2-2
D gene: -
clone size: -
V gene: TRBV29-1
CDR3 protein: SVVTGNTGELF

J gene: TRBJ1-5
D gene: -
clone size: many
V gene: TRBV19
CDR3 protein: ASTPPGTGLSQPQH

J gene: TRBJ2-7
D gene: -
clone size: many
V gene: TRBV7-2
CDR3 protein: ASSLAGNPYEQY

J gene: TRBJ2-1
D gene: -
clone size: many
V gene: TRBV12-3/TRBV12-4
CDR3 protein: ASTGRGSRAKNEQF

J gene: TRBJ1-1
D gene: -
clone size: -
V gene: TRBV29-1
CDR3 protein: SVGKEKNTEAF